This T cell receptor beta chain appears in the sequencing data of a study of blood T cell repertoires in COVID-19. Study information: The United States, Italy and Spain provided the acute and convalescent COVID-19 samples. Sources were T cells, B-cell-depleted T cells, or PBMCs; the material itself was cDNA or gDNA.

Original data processing: Cell counts per sample came from amplifying reference gene primers. Some clones are missing from TCRdb's copy, which holds only in-frame ones; the method was immunoSEQ multiplex PCR. V, J and clone size are those of that table, while D and trimming were read from the DNA. The sample shows around 95,000 clones, 80% of them seen only once. V was cut by 2 bases and J by 2 bases, with 4 bases left in between. The CDR3 length is 13 residues. Looked up from germline, CDR1 is SGHTA and CDR2 is FQGNSA. The TCR was taken from a man between 65 and 85 years old with active or convalescent COVID-19. The rearrangement uses TRBV7-2 and TRBJ2-1; no reliable D call. Sequencing was performed on peripheral blood. As DNA, the CDR3 is TGTGCCAGCAGCTTACATGCCTACAATGAGCAGTTCTTC. Amino acids: CASSLHAYNEQFF.